These T cell receptor beta chains were read from a single sample in a study of CD8 T cells in Susac syndrome. From the immunoSEQ multiplex PCR reads, TCRdb called clonotypes with MiXCR, one entry per CDR3 protein. The sample holds roughly 250,000 distinct CDR3 sequences; less than 96% are singletons and the top ten take about 0.1%. The sample comprised CD4+ T cells from PBMCs. All receptors derive from a human donor with Susac syndrome. CDR3s include the opening cysteine and the closing phenylalanine or tryptophan. Each record gives: V gene, D gene, clone size, J gene, CDR3 DNA, CDR3 protein. D genes are given only for firm matches. Rows may omit the clone size; those that give it use once, few, many or a size class.

>TRBV29-1|NA|NA|TRBJ1-2
TGCAGCGTCATGACAGGCTATGGCTACACCTTC
CSVMTGYGYTF
>TRBV19|NA|NA|TRBJ1-2
TGTGCCAGTTCGAATGTCGCGGTCTATGGCTACACCTTC
CASSNVAVYGYTF
>TRBV4-2|NA|NA|TRBJ1-2
TGTGCCAGCAGCCAAACCCCTGAGGGTTATGGCTACACCTTC
CASSQTPEGYGYTF
>TRBV28|NA|NA|TRBJ1-3
TGTGCCAGCCGATATTCTGAAAACACCATATATTTT
CASRYSENTIYF
>TRBV6-5|TRBD2|NA|TRBJ2-5
TGTGCCAGCAGTTACCATCGACTTACTAGCGGGGGGGAGACCCAGTACTTC
CASSYHRLTSGGETQYF
>TRBV30|NA|NA|TRBJ1-2
TGTGCCTGCCCCGGTTGGGACCGCCTGGGAGGCTACACCTTC
CACPGWDRLGGYTF
>TRBV4-1|TRBD1|NA|TRBJ2-7
TGCGCCAGCAGCCAAGGCGGGACAGGGGACTACGAGCAGTACTTC
CASSQGGTGDYEQYF
>TRBV4-2|TRBD1|NA|TRBJ1-2
TGTGCCAGCAGCCAAGGGACAGGGGTTGGTGGCTACACCTTC
CASSQGTGVGGYTF
>TRBV11-2|TRBD2|NA|TRBJ2-1
TGTGCCAGCAGCTTGCCGGGAGGGCCCCCCTACAATGAGCAGTTCTTC
CASSLPGGPPYNEQFF
>TRBV9|NA|NA|TRBJ1-5
TGTGCCAGCAGCGTAGATGGGGACCGTCAGCCCCAGCATTTT
CASSVDGDRQPQHF
>TRBV19|NA|once|TRBJ2-1
TGTGCCAGTAATAAGGTCTACAATGAGCAGTTCTTC
CASNKVYNEQFF
>TRBV2|TRBD2|once|TRBJ2-1
TGTGCCAGCAAGCGGGACTCCTACAATGAGCAGTTCTTC
CASKRDSYNEQFF
>TRBV29-1|NA|once|TRBJ1-2
TGCAGCGTTGGGTGGGCAGAAGGACGCTATGGCTACACCTTC
CSVGWAEGRYGYTF
>TRBV12-5|NA|NA|TRBJ1-5
TGTGCTAGTGGTTTCATCGGGGGTAATCAGCCCCAGCATTTT
CASGFIGGNQPQHF
>TRBV18|NA|NA|TRBJ2-3
TGTGCCAGTCGCCTCCTGGGCACAGATACGCAGTATTTT
CASRLLGTDTQYF